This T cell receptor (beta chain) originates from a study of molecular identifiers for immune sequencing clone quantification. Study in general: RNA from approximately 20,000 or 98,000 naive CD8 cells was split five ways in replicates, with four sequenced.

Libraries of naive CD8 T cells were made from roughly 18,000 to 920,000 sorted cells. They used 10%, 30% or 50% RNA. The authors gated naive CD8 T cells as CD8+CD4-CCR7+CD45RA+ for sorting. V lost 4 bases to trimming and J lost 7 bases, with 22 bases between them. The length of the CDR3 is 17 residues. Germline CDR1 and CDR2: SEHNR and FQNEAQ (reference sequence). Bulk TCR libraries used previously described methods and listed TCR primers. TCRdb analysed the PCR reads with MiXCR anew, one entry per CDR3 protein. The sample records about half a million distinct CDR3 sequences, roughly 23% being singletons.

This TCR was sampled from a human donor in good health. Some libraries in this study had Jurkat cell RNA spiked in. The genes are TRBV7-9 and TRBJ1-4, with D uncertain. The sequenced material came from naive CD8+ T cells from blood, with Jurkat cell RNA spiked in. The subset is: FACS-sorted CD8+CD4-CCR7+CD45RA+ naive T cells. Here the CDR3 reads CASSYPPAGFGSEKLFF. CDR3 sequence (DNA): TGTGCCAGCAGCTATCCCCCAGCGGGTTTCGGTAGTGAAAAACTGTTTTTT.